The T cell receptor beta chain described here comes from a study of monozygotic twins with cystic fibrosis. In germline, CDR1 is SSHAT, CDR2 FNYEAQ (reference sequence). V lost 3 bases and J lost 7, with 7 bases in between. This CDR3 is built from 12 residues. The repertoire was sequenced with immunoSEQ multiplex PCR; TCRdb's copy has only in-frame clones and lacks some. The sample lists tens of thousands of clones, around 96% occurring once. Sequenced sample: blood. V gene TRBV7-7 combines with J gene TRBJ1-5; unclear D gene. This receptor was taken from a girl aged 2-15 years with cystic fibrosis. DNA for the CDR3: TGTGCCAGCAGCTTCTACCACCAGCCCCAGCATTTT. Protein sequence: CASSFYHQPQHF.